The 27 T cell receptor beta chains presented below share a single source sample, sequenced in a study of shared clonotypes between healthy human individuals. Produced via immunoSEQ multiplex PCR; TCRdb's table is partial and in-frame only. This table has about 2 million clones, approximately 95% appearing once. Naive CD8 cells, CD45RO-negative and positively selected for CCR7, excluded terminally differentiated effector memory CD45RA+ cells. The sequenced sample was naive CD8+ T cells sorted from blood. These receptors were collected from a young man in good health.

V is TRBV28 and J is TRBJ1-1; D unresolved. Germline CDR1 is MDHEN and CDR2 is SYDVKM. V was trimmed by 6 bases and J by 2 bases, leaving 16 bases between them. The CDR3 loop spans 15 amino acids. The CDR3 reads CASRQIQLQNTEAFF. Here the CDR3 DNA reads TGTGCCAGCAGACAAATCCAGTTACAAAACACTGAAGCTTTCTTT.

The genes are TRBV9 and TRBJ1-2, with D possibly TRBD1 on 6 matching bases. V gave up 0 bases and J gave up 4 bases, with 10 bases separating them. Germline lookup yields CDR1 SGDLS and CDR2 YYNGEE. The CDR3 spans 14 residues. The DNA for the CDR3 is TGTGCCAGCAGCGTAGAGGGGGAGGCCTATGGCTACACCTTC. It specifies CASSVEGEAYGYTF.

The genes are TRBV4-2 and TRBJ2-5; D possibly corresponds to TRBD2 (9 bases). Germline V gene data show CDR1 as LGHNA and CDR2 as YNFKEQ. The germline V and J ends were trimmed by 2 bases and 4 bases, with 20 bases remaining between them. This CDR3 spans 17 amino acids. The CDR3 spells CASSQLQGGLASETQYF. The CDR3, as DNA: TGTGCCAGCAGCCAACTACAGGGGGGACTAGCCTCAGAGACCCAGTACTTC.

This chain connects TRBV5-4 to TRBJ1-2; no definite D call. Germline CDR1 SGHNT, CDR2 YYREEE (reference sequence). This CDR3 is built from 11 residues. Trimming took off 3 bases at V and 7 bases at J, with 7 bases between the two ends. Here the CDR3 reads CASSSGIGYTF. CDR3 in DNA: TGTGCCAGCAGCTCAGGCATTGGCTACACCTTC.

Concerning this clone: The sample has other DNA sequences that encode this CDR3 too. This chain connects TRBV4-1 to TRBJ2-7, with 8 bases aligning to TRBD1. Unmatched junction bases numbered 5, after V lost 0 bases and J lost 1 base. This CDR3 comprises 16 residues. Germline V gene data show CDR1 as MGHRA and CDR2 as YSYEKL. DNA of the CDR3: TGCGCCAGCAGCCAAGATTTAGGACAGGGATCCTACGAGCAGTACTTC. Protein sequence: CASSQDLGQGSYEQYF.

The J gene is TRBJ2-3, the V gene TRBV29-1, with a weak D call TRBD2 (7 bases). The V end lost 6 bases, the J end lost 4 bases, and 20 bases lay between the germline ends. There are 15 residues in the CDR3. Germline lookup yields CDR1 SQVTM and CDR2 ANQGSEA. CDR3 coding DNA: TGCAGCGTAACCGGGACTAAAGGGGGGGCAGATACGCAGTATTTT. This codes for CSVTGTKGGADTQYF.

Points on this clone: Within the sample, other DNA sequences also encode this same CDR3. The genes are TRBV27 and TRBJ2-7; D is unresolved. The CDR3 extends over 12 amino acids. V was shortened by 5 bases and J by 3 bases, with 8 bases between the two germline ends. Germline V gives CDR1 MNHEY, CDR2 SMNVEV (reference sequence). CDR3 amino acids: CASSPNLYEQYF. CDR3 nucleotide sequence: TGTGCCAGCAGTCCGAACCTCTACGAGCAGTACTTC.

The chain has TRBV4-1 and TRBJ2-7; D possibly matches TRBD1 or TRBD2 (5 bases each). This CDR3 has 15 amino acids. Germline loops: CDR1 MGHRA, CDR2 YSYEKL. The ends were cut back, 1 base at V and 7 bases at J, with 17 bases in the middle. CDR3 sequence (DNA): TGCGCCAGCAGCCAAGTTTCAGGGAGCCTCCAGGAGCAGTACTTC. It is translated as CASSQVSGSLQEQYF.

DNA for the CDR3: TGTGCCAGCAGCGTAGGAGGCGGGGAGCTGTTTTTT. Its protein is CASSVGGGELFF. V gene TRBV5-6 combines with J gene TRBJ2-2; D is perhaps TRBD2 (5 bases). V was cut by 4 bases and J by 7 bases, with 8 bases left in between. This CDR3 is 12 amino acids long. Germline CDR1 is SGHDT and CDR2 is YYEEEE.

This clone has a single count. The chain recombines TRBV7-9 with TRBJ2-7; 7 bases fit TRBD1. Per the germline V gene, CDR1 is SEHNR and CDR2 is FQNEAQ (reference sequence). V lost 6 bases, J lost 5 bases, and 7 bases stayed unmatched. The CDR3 length is 13 residues. For the CDR3, the DNA is TGTGCCAGCAGTTTATGGGACAGCCACGAGCAGTACTTC. Protein: CASSLWDSHEQYF.

This sequence joins TRBV4-1 and TRBJ2-7, with TRBD1 matching 11 bases. The trim removed 7 bases at V and 4 bases at J, leaving 15 bases unmatched. The CDR3 covers 17 residues. The germline gives CDR1 MGHRA, CDR2 YSYEKL. The CDR3 is CASTPLPGQGERYEQYF. CDR3 DNA sequence: TGCGCCAGCACTCCATTGCCGGGACAGGGGGAAAGGTACGAGCAGTACTTC.

A word on this clone: Other DNA sequences in the same sample also yield this CDR3. The J gene is TRBJ2-7, the V gene TRBV7-6; no clear D. Germline V gene sequence: CDR1 SGHVS, CDR2 FNYEAQ. CDR3 length: 13 amino acids. Trimming cost V 2 bases and J 2 bases, with 7 bases left between them. The CDR3 reads CASSLHSTYEQYF. CDR3 sequence (DNA): TGTGCCAGCAGCTTACATAGTACCTACGAGCAGTACTTC.

A remark on this clone: This sample also contains other DNA sequences that code for the same CDR3. The CDR3 DNA follows: TGTGCCAGCAGCCAACTACTAGCGGGGCTGACAGATACGCAGTATTTT. Amino acids: CASSQLLAGLTDTQYF. The rearrangement joins TRBV7-9 to TRBJ2-3; 10 bases line up with TRBD2. This CDR3 is 16 amino acids long. V shed 5 bases, J shed 3 bases, and the junction held 8 bases outside the gene matches. CDR1 is SEHNR, CDR2 FQNEAQ, per germline (reference sequence).

J is TRBJ2-7 and V is TRBV28; a weak D match, TRBD2 (6 bases). There are 13 residues in the CDR3. Germline CDR1 is MDHEN and CDR2 is SYDVKM. V shed 10 bases and J shed 5 bases, with 18 bases lying between them. This chain's CDR3 is CATLDESGDEQYF. The CDR3 bases are TGTGCCACCCTGGATGAATCGGGGGACGAGCAGTACTTC.

The chain employs TRBV7-2 and TRBJ1-5; D possibly corresponds to TRBD1 (6 bases). The germline CDR1 and CDR2 sequences are SGHTA and FQGNSA. CDR3 size: 15 residues. With 1 base removed from V and 6 bases from J, the gap between germline ends came to 13 bases. CDR3 in DNA: TGTGCCAGCAGCTTAGATGGGGGCTCGGGTCAGCCCCAGCATTTT. Its protein is CASSLDGGSGQPQHF.

The gene calls are TRBV28 and TRBJ2-7; 8 positions match TRBD1. Germline V gene data show CDR1 as MDHEN and CDR2 as SYDVKM. The ends lost 3 bases at V and 1 base at J; junction bases unmatched: 8. The CDR3 spans 16 residues. The CDR3 nucleotides are TGTGCCAGCAGTTTCCTGACAGGGGACAATTCCTACGAGCAGTACTTC. It specifies CASSFLTGDNSYEQYF. The variable domain in full, with the rest retrieved from reference TRBV28 and TRBJ2-7, is DVKVTQSSRYLVKRTGEKVFLECVQDMDHENMFWYRQDPGLGLRLIYFSYDVKMKEKGDIPEGYSVSREKKERFSLILESASTNQTSMYLCASSFLTGDNSYEQYFGPGTRLTVT.

This clone was recorded only once. The rearrangement links TRBV27 to TRBJ2-7, with a possible D match to TRBD2 (5 bases). Germline assignment: CDR1 MNHEY and CDR2 SMNVEV (reference sequence). The V end lost 2 bases, the J end lost 4 bases, and 12 bases lay between the germline ends. This CDR3 is 14 amino acids long. In DNA, the CDR3 is TGTGCCAGCAGTTTAGCCCAAGGGAGATACGAGCAGTACTTC. Residues: CASSLAQGRYEQYF.

The chain couples TRBV7-8 to TRBJ2-7; 8 bases map to TRBD2. The V and J ends lost 5 bases and 3 bases, in that order; junction bases with no gene match: 9. This CDR3 is built from 15 residues. The germline V gene encodes CDR1 SGHVS and CDR2 FQNEAQ. The CDR3 DNA sequence: TGTGCCAGCAGCCCAGCCCCGGGACTAGACTACGAGCAGTACTTC. Protein: CASSPAPGLDYEQYF.

The V gene is TRBV27, the J gene TRBJ1-6, with 7 positions matching TRBD1. V was pared by 0 bases and J by 6 bases, with 2 bases of the junction left unmatched. The CDR3 spans 15 residues. CDR1 and CDR2 from the germline V gene are MNHEY and SMNVEV (reference sequence). The CDR3 DNA sequence: TGTGCCAGCAGTTTATCGTGGGACAGTAATTCACCCCTCCACTTT. Translated, it gives CASSLSWDSNSPLHF.

As to this clone: The junction shows a germline mismatch at one end, possibly a read error. The chain has TRBV9 and TRBJ1-4, with D possibly matching TRBD1 (6 bases). Germline V gene sequence: CDR1 SGDLS, CDR2 YYNGEE. The CDR3 covers 15 residues. As DNA, the CDR3 is TGTGCCAGCAGCGTAGCAGGGGCGGCTTATGAAAGACTGTTTTTT. Amino acids: CASSVAGAAYERLFF.

J is TRBJ2-2 and V is TRBV28; D is perhaps TRBD1 or TRBD2 (5 bases each). CDR3 length: 16 residues. CDR1 and CDR2 (germline): MDHEN, SYDVKM. The V end lost 2 bases, the J end lost 1 base, and 11 bases lay between the germline ends. The CDR3, as DNA: TGTGCCAGCAGTTTAATCGGGGCGGGGAACACCGGGGAGCTGTTTTTT. As protein: CASSLIGAGNTGELFF.

The gene calls are TRBV4-2 and TRBJ2-7, with 10 positions matching TRBD1. CDR1 is LGHNA and CDR2 is YNFKEQ in the germline V gene. The V gene end was trimmed by 4 bases and the J gene end by 3 bases; junction bases not matched to a gene: 6. This CDR3 is built from 15 residues. The CDR3 is CASSPLDRGDYEQYF. The DNA for the CDR3 is TGTGCCAGCAGCCCCCTGGACAGGGGGGACTACGAGCAGTACTTC.

Written as DNA, the CDR3 is TGTGCCAGCAGCGTGGCCGGGGGGCCCTACACCTTC. Its translation is CASSVAGGPYTF. The gene calls are TRBV9 and TRBJ1-2; maybe TRBD1 (6 bases). Germline V lookup: CDR1 SGDLS, CDR2 YYNGEE. The V end was cut by 2 bases, the J end by 10 bases, with 12 bases between. The CDR3 runs to 12 residues.

The rearrangement joins TRBV14 to TRBJ2-7; D gene unclear. The length of the CDR3 is 14 residues. From germline, CDR1 is SGHDN and CDR2 FVKESK. Trimming removed 4 bases from V and 3 bases from J, with 13 bases in between. The CDR3 bases are TGTGCCAGCAGCCCCCTGTCTGGGATCTACGAGCAGTACTTC. This sequence encodes CASSPLSGIYEQYF.

The chain has TRBV4-1 and TRBJ2-3; 11 nucleotides line up with TRBD2. V was clipped by 6 bases and J by 4 bases; unmatched bases: 6. The CDR3 loop spans 15 amino acids. Germline values: CDR1 MGHRA, CDR2 YSYEKL. CDR3 protein: CASSEVAGGPDTQYF. CDR3 sequence (DNA): TGCGCCAGCAGTGAGGTAGCGGGAGGGCCAGATACGCAGTATTTT.

Regarding this clone: In the same sample, other DNA sequences code for this CDR3. The V and J genes are TRBV7-9 and TRBJ2-7; 10 positions match TRBD1. This CDR3 is built from 14 residues. Germline loops: CDR1 SEHNR, CDR2 FQNEAQ (reference sequence). The ends lost 5 bases at V and 4 bases at J; junction bases unmatched: 5. CDR3 amino acids: CASSPWDRGYEQYF. The CDR3 DNA is TGTGCCAGCAGCCCCTGGGACAGGGGTTACGAGCAGTACTTC.

The V gene is TRBV27, the J gene TRBJ2-2, with D perhaps TRBD1 or TRBD2 (6 bases each). This CDR3 comprises 15 residues. CDR1 is MNHEY and CDR2 is SMNVEV in the germline V gene (reference sequence). V shed 2 bases and J shed 0 bases, with 7 bases lying between them. The CDR3 sequence is CASSLGGPNTGELFF. The CDR3 bases are TGTGCCAGCAGTTTAGGGGGGCCGAACACCGGGGAGCTGTTTTTT.